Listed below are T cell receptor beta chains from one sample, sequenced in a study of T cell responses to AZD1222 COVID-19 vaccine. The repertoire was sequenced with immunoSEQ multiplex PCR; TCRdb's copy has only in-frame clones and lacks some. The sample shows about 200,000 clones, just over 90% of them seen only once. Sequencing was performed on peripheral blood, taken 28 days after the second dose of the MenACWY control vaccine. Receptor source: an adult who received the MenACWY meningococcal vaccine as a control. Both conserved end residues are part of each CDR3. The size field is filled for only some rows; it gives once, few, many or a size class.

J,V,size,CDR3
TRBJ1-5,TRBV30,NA,CAWSDQGNQPQHF
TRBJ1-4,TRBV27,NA,CASSFRDNEKLFF
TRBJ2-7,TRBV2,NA,CASRGTSGRAYEQYF
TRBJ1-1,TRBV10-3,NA,CAIRGNTEAFF
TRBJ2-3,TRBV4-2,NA,CASSQDWAGDPVVTQYF
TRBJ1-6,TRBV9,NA,CASSAGQGGNSPLHF
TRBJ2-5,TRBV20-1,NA,CSAEDQETQYF
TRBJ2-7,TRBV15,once,CATPRDSGSYEQYF
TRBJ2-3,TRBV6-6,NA,CASSLNPRPRGPDTQYF
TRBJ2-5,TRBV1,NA,CTSSPLPSLALLEGGETQYF
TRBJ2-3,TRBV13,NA,CASSRRPGAGIDTQYF
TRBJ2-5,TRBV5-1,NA,CASSLAEGSRETQYF
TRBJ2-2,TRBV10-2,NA,CASTEGLAVTGELFF
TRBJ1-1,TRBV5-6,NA,CASSLPGGQDTEAFF
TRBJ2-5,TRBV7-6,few,CASSTASGRAPQTQYF
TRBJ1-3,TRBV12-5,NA,CASAAPSHTIYF
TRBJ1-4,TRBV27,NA,CASSLRGGYSEKLFF
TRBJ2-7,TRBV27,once,CASSLFARGRYYEQYF
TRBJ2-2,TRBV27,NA,CASSFRSGTNTGELFF
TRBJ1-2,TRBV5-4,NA,CASSRSGGDYATF
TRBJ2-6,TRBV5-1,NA,CASSLVQGLSGANVLTF
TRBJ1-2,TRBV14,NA,CASSPSGYTF
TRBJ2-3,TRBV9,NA,CASSVDEGSDTQYF
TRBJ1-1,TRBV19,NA,CASSIIHRNTEAFF
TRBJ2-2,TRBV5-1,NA,CASSPRGDTGELFF
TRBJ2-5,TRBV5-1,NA,CASSLGGRGLETQYF
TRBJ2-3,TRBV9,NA,CASSVNGASTDTQYF
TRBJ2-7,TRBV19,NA,CASSRWPGVYEQYF
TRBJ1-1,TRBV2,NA,CASSPEYTEAFF
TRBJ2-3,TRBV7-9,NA,CASSSTSGRTDTQYF
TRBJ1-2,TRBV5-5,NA,CASSLRQGAYGYTF
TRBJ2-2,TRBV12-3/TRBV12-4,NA,CASSPGHTGELFF
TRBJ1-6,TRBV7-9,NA,CASSLNQGASPLHF
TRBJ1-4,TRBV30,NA,CAWSFSEKLFF
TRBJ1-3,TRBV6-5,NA,CATVSGNTIYF
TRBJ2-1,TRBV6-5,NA,CATAPAGYNEQFF
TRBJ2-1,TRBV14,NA,CASSHPLAGPGAINEQFF
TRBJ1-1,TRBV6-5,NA,CASTSQMGTEAFF
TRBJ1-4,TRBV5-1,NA,CASSLQGDLYEKLFF
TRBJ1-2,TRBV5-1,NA,CASSLRAGPLANYGYTF
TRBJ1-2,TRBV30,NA,CAWSPQGAYYGYTF
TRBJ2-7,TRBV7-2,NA,CASSLAASGRSYEQYF
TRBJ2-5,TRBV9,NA,CASSPLSGTSGTQYF
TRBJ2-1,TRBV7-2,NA,CASSRGVTYNEQFF
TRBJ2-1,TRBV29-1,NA,CSVVSSGGVSEQFF
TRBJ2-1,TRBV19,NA,CASSIKTGALYNEQFF
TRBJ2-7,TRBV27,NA,CASTPSRTSAYEQYF
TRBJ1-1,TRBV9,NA,CASSVEAVGTEAFF
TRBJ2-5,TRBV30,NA,CAWSSGIIRFQETQYF
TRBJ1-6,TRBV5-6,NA,CASSLPGVRGDSPLHF
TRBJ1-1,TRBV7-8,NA,CASSPEAEAFF
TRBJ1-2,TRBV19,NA,CASSYSAATYGYTF
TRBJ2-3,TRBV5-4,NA,CASSRTSGSGPDTQYF
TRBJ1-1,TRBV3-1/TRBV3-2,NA,CASSQEASTTEAFF